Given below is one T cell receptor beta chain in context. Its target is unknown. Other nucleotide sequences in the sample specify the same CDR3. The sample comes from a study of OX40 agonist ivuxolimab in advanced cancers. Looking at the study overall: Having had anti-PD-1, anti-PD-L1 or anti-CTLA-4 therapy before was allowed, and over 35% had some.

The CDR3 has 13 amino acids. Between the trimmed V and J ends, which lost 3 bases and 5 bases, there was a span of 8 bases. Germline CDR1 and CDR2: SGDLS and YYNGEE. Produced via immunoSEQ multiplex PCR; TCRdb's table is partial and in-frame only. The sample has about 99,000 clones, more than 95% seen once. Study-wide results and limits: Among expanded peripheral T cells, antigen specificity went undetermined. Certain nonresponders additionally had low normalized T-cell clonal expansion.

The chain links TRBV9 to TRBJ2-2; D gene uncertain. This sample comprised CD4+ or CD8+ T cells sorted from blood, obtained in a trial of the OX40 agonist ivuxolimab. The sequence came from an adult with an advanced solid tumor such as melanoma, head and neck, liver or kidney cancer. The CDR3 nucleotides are TGTGCCAGCAGCGGGGGTGGGACCGGGGAGCTGTTTTTT. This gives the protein CASSGGGTGELFF.